The T cell receptor beta chain under discussion was sequenced for a study of post-analysis software for immune sequencing data (dated by TCRdb to between 2014 and 2017). Looking at the study overall: Disease courses on record covered relapsing-remitting, secondary progressive and progressive-relapsing multiple sclerosis, though some patients had no subtype annotation. The patient repertoires were compared against roughly 12 previously published healthy control repertoires obtained from donors aged about 6 to 28 years. A subset of samples was prepared in parallel using single-end sample barcoding, then pooled and co-amplified after Illumina adapter ligation.

As encoded in the germline V gene (reference sequence), CDR1 is MNHNY while CDR2 is SVGAGI. V sheds 6 bases and J sheds 9 bases, leaving 12 bases between their ends. From cysteine to phenylalanine, the CDR3 is 12 amino acids long. Only CDR3 DNA is held: 36 bases, read in frame from base 1. Details on this clonotype: Its recognized antigen is unknown. Base qualities are not provided; no much larger clone lies one nucleotide away.

The method was PCR. The reads were generated on an Illumina HiSeq 2500. To reduce PCR and sequencing biases, unique molecular identifiers were incorporated into the TCR beta cDNA libraries. Every 1 to 10 million input T cells yielded roughly 500,000 cDNA molecules, meaning each molecule approximated one T cell. The same protocol used for the earlier healthy control dataset was applied to prepare and sequence the patient libraries. Samples belonging to the same batch were prepared together, multiplexed and sequenced on a shared HiSeq lane. Per the original workflow: Raw barcoded reads were processed with MIGEC, discarding single-read molecular identifier groups before consensus assembly and CDR3 extraction. Clonotype tables were post-analysed with VDJtools, normalizing diversity by down-sampling all datasets to the smallest sample size. Repertoire overlap clustering matched CDR3 amino acid but not nucleotide sequences to correct batch-related cross-sample contamination. The public reads were quality trimmed at Q25 with fastp and then assembled into clones with MiXCR by TCRdb, keeping productive beta chains. Merged by CDR3 protein, the rows form single entries marked with the most common genes and DNA. These V and J calls are TCRdb output, not the study's own analysis. The sample table contains a few hundred thousand distinct CDR3 sequences; only one count was recorded for approximately 38% of them. Around 8% of the sample rests with the top ten.

The paper as a whole reports these results and caveats: Direct clustering with F measure showed strong co-clustering of samples prepared in the same batch, prompting a batch-effect correction. Normalized Chao1 diversity was significantly lower in multiple sclerosis patients than controls, suggesting substantial peripheral T-cell clonal expansion. The control group was slightly older than the multiple sclerosis patient group. Significantly higher frequencies in patients than in controls were found for a few TRBV segments, including TRBV5-6, TRBV5-1 and TRBV20-1.

To demonstrate the VDJtools post-analysis software, TCR beta repertoires were profiled from the peripheral blood of about 14 young patients with multiple sclerosis. The multiple sclerosis patients were children and adolescents ranging in age from about 6 to 16 years. Recombination connected TRBV6-6 to TRBJ2-1; the D gene identity is not certain. The sequence was collected from a girl aged 2 to 9 with multiple sclerosis. The sequencing input was blood. The nucleotides read TGTGCCAGCAGCCCAGGTGGAGCTGAGCAGTTCTTC. This translates into CASSPGGAEQFF.